This is a list of T cell receptor beta chains from one sample in a study of blood T cell repertoires in COVID-19. The assay was immunoSEQ multiplex PCR, and TCRdb's table has in-frame clones only and misses some. The profile shows about 90,000 clones, over 80% of them singletons. Sample: peripheral blood. These TCRs come from a woman older than 75 with active or convalescent COVID-19. The CDR3 runs from the conserved cysteine through the conserved F or W. Each record gives: clone size, D gene, V gene, J gene, CDR3 protein, CDR3 DNA. D genes are given only for firm matches. Clone size is not always given. Where it is, it says once, few, many or a class for expanded clones.

clone size: .
D gene: TRBD1
V gene: TRBV12-3/TRBV12-4
J gene: TRBJ1-4
CDR3 protein: CASSKGQIEKLFF
CDR3 DNA: TGTGCCAGCAGCAAGGGACAGATTGAAAAACTGTTTTTT

clone size: .
D gene: TRBD2
V gene: TRBV6-2/TRBV6-3
J gene: TRBJ2-1
CDR3 protein: CASSWERGGSYNEQFF
CDR3 DNA: TGTGCCAGCAGTTGGGAGCGGGGGGGCTCCTACAATGAGCAGTTCTTC

clone size: .
D gene: .
V gene: TRBV2
J gene: TRBJ1-5
CDR3 protein: CASSDTGWQPQHF
CDR3 DNA: TGTGCCAGCAGTGATACAGGCTGGCAGCCCCAGCATTTT

clone size: .
D gene: TRBD1
V gene: TRBV30
J gene: TRBJ1-1
CDR3 protein: CAWTNRGWTEAFF
CDR3 DNA: TGTGCCTGGACAAACAGGGGGTGGACTGAAGCTTTCTTT

clone size: .
D gene: TRBD1
V gene: TRBV9
J gene: TRBJ2-7
CDR3 protein: CASSTGEPSYEQYF
CDR3 DNA: TGTGCCAGCAGCACAGGGGAACCCTCCTACGAGCAGTACTTC

clone size: .
D gene: TRBD1
V gene: TRBV6-5
J gene: TRBJ1-5
CDR3 protein: CASRPTGGNQPQHF
CDR3 DNA: TGTGCCAGCAGGCCGACAGGGGGCAATCAGCCCCAGCATTTT

clone size: .
D gene: .
V gene: TRBV7-2
J gene: TRBJ1-1
CDR3 protein: CASSLAGQGTEAFF
CDR3 DNA: TGTGCCAGCAGCTTAGCAGGACAAGGGACTGAAGCTTTCTTT

clone size: .
D gene: .
V gene: TRBV9
J gene: TRBJ1-3
CDR3 protein: CASSPRDFKGNTIYF
CDR3 DNA: TGTGCCAGCAGCCCCCGGGACTTTAAGGGAAACACCATATATTTT

clone size: .
D gene: TRBD1
V gene: TRBV5-1
J gene: TRBJ1-1
CDR3 protein: CASSLGTGGVANTEAFF
CDR3 DNA: TGCGCCAGCAGCTTGGGAACAGGGGGGGTGGCGAACACTGAAGCTTTCTTT

clone size: many
D gene: .
V gene: TRBV6-5
J gene: TRBJ2-3
CDR3 protein: CAIQQRSSTDTQYF
CDR3 DNA: TGTGCCATCCAACAGCGGAGCAGCACAGATACGCAGTATTTT

clone size: once
D gene: .
V gene: TRBV6-1
J gene: TRBJ1-2
CDR3 protein: CASSEAGLYGYTF
CDR3 DNA: TGTGCCAGCAGTGAGGCAGGGTTGTATGGCTACACCTTC

clone size: .
D gene: .
V gene: TRBV5-1
J gene: TRBJ2-1
CDR3 protein: CASSLTTNSQQFF
CDR3 DNA: TGCGCCAGCAGCTTGACGACAAATTCCCAGCAGTTCTTC

clone size: once
D gene: .
V gene: TRBV5-4
J gene: TRBJ2-3
CDR3 protein: CASSRLGDTQYF
CDR3 DNA: TGTGCCAGCAGCCGACTTGGAGATACGCAGTATTTT

clone size: few
D gene: .
V gene: TRBV12-3/TRBV12-4
J gene: TRBJ1-5
CDR3 protein: CASSKQVNQPQHF
CDR3 DNA: TGTGCCAGCAGCAAGCAGGTCAATCAGCCCCAGCATTTT

clone size: .
D gene: .
V gene: TRBV5-1
J gene: TRBJ2-7
CDR3 protein: CASSLPGDEQYF
CDR3 DNA: TGCGCCAGCAGCTTGCCGGGGGACGAGCAGTACTTC

clone size: .
D gene: .
V gene: TRBV28
J gene: TRBJ1-3
CDR3 protein: CASTNHRSGNTIYF
CDR3 DNA: TGTGCCAGCACCAACCACAGGTCTGGAAACACCATATATTTT

clone size: .
D gene: .
V gene: TRBV5-1
J gene: TRBJ2-7
CDR3 protein: CASSTEGYEQYF
CDR3 DNA: TGCGCCAGCAGCACGGAGGGTTACGAGCAGTACTTC

clone size: .
D gene: TRBD1
V gene: TRBV3-1/TRBV3-2
J gene: TRBJ2-2
CDR3 protein: CASSLGQGRAGELFF
CDR3 DNA: TGTGCCAGCAGCCTCGGACAGGGCCGTGCCGGGGAGCTGTTTTTT

clone size: .
D gene: .
V gene: TRBV10-3
J gene: TRBJ1-1
CDR3 protein: CAIKARSTEAFF
CDR3 DNA: TGTGCCATCAAGGCCAGGTCAACTGAAGCTTTCTTT

clone size: once
D gene: .
V gene: TRBV6-2/TRBV6-3
J gene: TRBJ1-2
CDR3 protein: CASSTQGFRGGYTF
CDR3 DNA: TGTGCCAGCAGTACCCAGGGGTTCCGTGGCGGCTACACCTTC

clone size: .
D gene: .
V gene: TRBV28
J gene: TRBJ2-1
CDR3 protein: CASSLSQGGSYNEQFF
CDR3 DNA: TGTGCCAGCAGTTTGAGTCAGGGAGGATCCTACAATGAGCAGTTCTTC

clone size: .
D gene: .
V gene: TRBV5-1
J gene: TRBJ2-5
CDR3 protein: CASRFGGGGSFETQYF
CDR3 DNA: TGCGCCAGCCGGTTCGGTGGGGGCGGGAGCTTTGAGACCCAGTACTTC

clone size: .
D gene: .
V gene: TRBV18
J gene: TRBJ1-2
CDR3 protein: CASSPNRNYGYTF
CDR3 DNA: TGTGCCAGCTCACCTAACAGGAACTATGGCTACACCTTC

clone size: .
D gene: TRBD2
V gene: TRBV7-2
J gene: TRBJ2-7
CDR3 protein: CASSVSGASSYEQYF
CDR3 DNA: TGTGCCAGCAGCGTTAGCGGGGCTAGCTCCTACGAGCAGTACTTC

clone size: .
D gene: .
V gene: TRBV4-1
J gene: TRBJ2-1
CDR3 protein: CASSYLVSNNEQFF
CDR3 DNA: TGCGCCAGCAGTTACTTGGTCTCTAATAATGAGCAGTTCTTC

clone size: .
D gene: .
V gene: TRBV7-8
J gene: TRBJ1-3
CDR3 protein: CASSLLQGSGNTIYF
CDR3 DNA: TGTGCCAGCAGCCTCCTACAGGGTTCTGGAAACACCATATATTTT

clone size: once
D gene: TRBD1
V gene: TRBV5-8
J gene: TRBJ1-5
CDR3 protein: CASSPWTGQQPQHF
CDR3 DNA: TGTGCCAGCAGCCCCTGGACAGGGCAGCAGCCCCAGCATTTT

clone size: .
D gene: .
V gene: TRBV30
J gene: TRBJ2-5
CDR3 protein: CAWTSGQETQYF
CDR3 DNA: TGTGCCTGGACGTCCGGCCAAGAGACCCAGTACTTC

clone size: few
D gene: .
V gene: TRBV24-1
J gene: TRBJ2-3
CDR3 protein: CATSRRDTQYF
CDR3 DNA: TGTGCCACCAGTAGGAGAGATACGCAGTATTTT

clone size: .
D gene: .
V gene: TRBV29-1
J gene: TRBJ1-1
CDR3 protein: CSVEDTGLTEAFF
CDR3 DNA: TGCAGCGTTGAAGACACAGGCCTCACTGAAGCTTTCTTT

clone size: .
D gene: TRBD1
V gene: TRBV28
J gene: TRBJ2-1
CDR3 protein: CASSFPFGQVGDEQFF
CDR3 DNA: TGTGCCAGCAGTTTCCCCTTTGGACAGGTCGGGGATGAGCAGTTCTTC

clone size: .
D gene: TRBD1
V gene: TRBV28
J gene: TRBJ1-1
CDR3 protein: CASRLTGMNTEAFF
CDR3 DNA: TGTGCCAGCAGACTGACAGGGATGAACACTGAAGCTTTCTTT

clone size: few
D gene: .
V gene: TRBV19
J gene: TRBJ1-4
CDR3 protein: CASSLGTANEKLFF
CDR3 DNA: TGTGCCAGTAGTCTGGGGACTGCTAATGAAAAACTGTTTTTT

clone size: .
D gene: TRBD1
V gene: TRBV11-1
J gene: TRBJ2-3
CDR3 protein: CASSQDRPDTQYF
CDR3 DNA: TGTGCCAGCAGCCAGGACAGGCCAGATACGCAGTATTTT

clone size: .
D gene: .
V gene: TRBV5-8
J gene: TRBJ1-5
CDR3 protein: CASSAGGGFLNQPQHF
CDR3 DNA: TGTGCCAGCAGCGCAGGCGGAGGGTTCCTCAATCAGCCCCAGCATTTT

clone size: .
D gene: .
V gene: TRBV7-2
J gene: TRBJ1-2
CDR3 protein: CASSLGRLNYGYTF
CDR3 DNA: TGTGCCAGCAGCTTAGGGAGGCTAAACTATGGCTACACCTTC

clone size: once
D gene: TRBD1
V gene: TRBV24-1
J gene: TRBJ2-3
CDR3 protein: CATSDSSGTGMDTQYF
CDR3 DNA: TGTGCCACCAGTGACTCCTCCGGGACAGGAATGGATACGCAGTATTTT

clone size: .
D gene: TRBD1
V gene: TRBV11-3
J gene: TRBJ2-7
CDR3 protein: CASRMGQRSYEQYF
CDR3 DNA: TGTGCCAGCAGAATGGGACAGCGCTCCTACGAGCAGTACTTC

clone size: .
D gene: TRBD2
V gene: TRBV5-6
J gene: TRBJ2-7
CDR3 protein: CASSLGSGRAGEQYF
CDR3 DNA: TGTGCCAGCAGCTTGGGTAGCGGGAGGGCCGGCGAGCAGTACTTC

clone size: few
D gene: .
V gene: TRBV4-1
J gene: TRBJ2-5
CDR3 protein: CASSHTGLSARETQYF
CDR3 DNA: TGCGCCAGCAGCCACACAGGGCTATCCGCCCGAGAGACCCAGTACTTC

clone size: .
D gene: TRBD1
V gene: TRBV28
J gene: TRBJ1-5
CDR3 protein: CASRDWGQPYSNQPQHF
CDR3 DNA: TGTGCCAGCAGGGACTGGGGACAGCCATATAGCAATCAGCCCCAGCATTTT

clone size: .
D gene: .
V gene: TRBV4-1
J gene: TRBJ1-5
CDR3 protein: CASSPRTANQPQHF
CDR3 DNA: TGCGCCAGCAGCCCCCGGACAGCCAATCAGCCCCAGCATTTT

clone size: .
D gene: TRBD1
V gene: TRBV10-3
J gene: TRBJ1-2
CDR3 protein: CASRTGEEGYTF
CDR3 DNA: TGTGCCTCAAGGACAGGGGAGGAAGGCTACACCTTC

clone size: .
D gene: .
V gene: TRBV20-1
J gene: TRBJ2-1
CDR3 protein: CSASAPRGGRSYNEQFF
CDR3 DNA: TGCAGTGCTAGTGCCCCTAGGGGGGGACGCTCCTACAATGAGCAGTTCTTC

clone size: .
D gene: TRBD2
V gene: TRBV4-2
J gene: TRBJ2-7
CDR3 protein: CASSRNEAGANEQYF
CDR3 DNA: TGTGCCAGCAGTCGAAACGAAGCGGGAGCTAACGAGCAGTACTTC

clone size: .
D gene: TRBD2
V gene: TRBV2
J gene: TRBJ2-7
CDR3 protein: CASSEVLAGPYEQYF
CDR3 DNA: TGTGCCAGCAGTGAAGTCTTAGCGGGGCCCTACGAGCAGTACTTC

clone size: .
D gene: .
V gene: TRBV15
J gene: TRBJ1-4
CDR3 protein: CATTPGLSPPNEKLFF
CDR3 DNA: TGTGCCACCACCCCGGGACTATCCCCCCCTAATGAAAAACTGTTTTTT

clone size: .
D gene: TRBD1
V gene: TRBV7-3
J gene: TRBJ2-7
CDR3 protein: CASSLRDPRQGESYEQYF
CDR3 DNA: TGTGCCAGCAGCTTAAGGGACCCCAGACAGGGTGAGTCCTACGAGCAGTACTTC

clone size: .
D gene: .
V gene: TRBV28
J gene: TRBJ2-1
CDR3 protein: CASSLSYFAYNEQFF
CDR3 DNA: TGTGCCAGCAGTTTGAGCTACTTCGCCTACAATGAGCAGTTCTTC

clone size: .
D gene: TRBD2
V gene: TRBV5-1
J gene: TRBJ2-3
CDR3 protein: CASSSVSGGTDTQYF
CDR3 DNA: TGCGCCAGCAGCTCTGTCTCGGGAGGGACAGATACGCAGTATTTT

clone size: .
D gene: .
V gene: TRBV5-8
J gene: TRBJ2-2
CDR3 protein: CASSFVRSNTGELFF
CDR3 DNA: TGTGCCAGCAGCTTCGTCAGATCGAACACCGGGGAGCTGTTTTTT

clone size: .
D gene: .
V gene: TRBV6-5
J gene: TRBJ2-4
CDR3 protein: CASILDGRSDIQYF
CDR3 DNA: TGTGCCAGCATTCTTGACGGGAGATCCGACATTCAGTACTTC